The 29 T cell receptor beta chains given below trace back to one sample, sequenced in a study of cytomegalovirus exposure and HLA in healthy donors. PCR used 60 Vbeta primers and 13 Jbeta primers. TCRdb's copy holds only in-frame clones and misses some; the assay was immunoSEQ multiplex PCR. The sample gives fewer than 200,000 clones, about 80% of which show up once; more than 2% is in the top ten. Sample: PBMCs. The receptors come from a man in his fifties or sixties in good health and CMV-seronegative.

The chain joins TRBV7-3 to TRBJ2-3; the match to TRBD2 covers 8 bases. This CDR3 region has 13 residues. From germline, CDR1 is SGHTA and CDR2 FQGTGA. V shed 5 bases and J 13 bases; nucleotides not matched to a gene: 11. CDR3 protein: CASSLSGGSGKYF. In DNA form, the CDR3 reads TGTGCCAGCAGCCTATCGGGTGGTAGCGGGAAGTATTTT. Using reference TRBV7-3 and TRBJ2-3 for the parts outside the CDR3, the full variable domain is GAGVSQTPSNKVTEKGKYVELRCDPISGHTALYWYRQSLGQGPEFLIYFQGTGAADDSGLPNDRFFAVRPEGSVSTLKIQRTERGDSAVYLCASSLSGGSGKYFGPGTRLTVL.

As concerns this clone: Its ends do not fully match the called genes, so a read error is possible. CDR3 sequence: CASSPPGGNPEAFF. CDR3 DNA: TGTGCCAGCTCACCACCGGGAGGGAACCCTGAAGCTTTCTTT. The chain links TRBV18 to TRBJ1-1; D uncertain. Germline CDR1 KGHSH, CDR2 LQKENI. The CDR3 totals 14 residues. Complete variable domain (other parts from reference TRBV18 and TRBJ1-1): NAGVMQNPRHLVRRRGQEARLRCSPMKGHSHVYWYRQLPEEGLKFMVYLQKENIIDESGMPKERFSAEFPKEGPSILRIQQVVRGDSAAYFCASSPPGGNPEAFFGQGTRLTVV.

The chain couples TRBV7-2 to TRBJ2-4; 9 bases map to TRBD2. CDR3 size: 16 residues. Looked up from germline, CDR1 is SGHTA and CDR2 is FQGNSA. Trimming removed 3 bases from V and 0 bases from J; junction bases left unmatched: 3. The CDR3 here is CASSLGSGGAKNIQYF. The DNA of the CDR3 is TGTGCCAGCAGCTTGGGTAGCGGGGGAGCCAAAAACATTCAGTACTTC.

The chain uses TRBV19 and TRBJ2-5; 7 bases map to TRBD2. This CDR3 contains 15 residues. The V gene end was trimmed by 3 bases and the J gene end by 5 bases; junction bases not matched to a gene: 9. Germline-derived CDR1 and CDR2 are LNHDA and SQIVND (reference sequence). CDR3 sequence (DNA): TGTGCCAGTAGTATGGCTAGCGGAGGGAGTGAGACCCAGTACTTC. This translates into CASSMASGGSETQYF.

V usage is TRBV15 and J usage is TRBJ2-5; 8 bases agree with TRBD1. CDR1 and CDR2 (germline): LNHNV, YYDKDF (reference sequence). The CDR3 is 13 amino acids. V trimming: 5 bases; J trimming: 8 bases; junction bases outside the gene matches: 7. CDR3 amino acids: CATSFGQGGTQYF. CDR3 DNA sequence: TGTGCCACCAGCTTTGGACAGGGCGGAACCCAGTACTTC. The whole variable domain, filled in from reference TRBV15 and TRBJ2-5, reads DAMVIQNPRYQVTQFGKPVTLSCSQTLNHNVMYWYQQKSSQAPKLLFHYYDKDFNNEADTPDNFQSRRPNTSFCFLDIRSPGLGDTAMYLCATSFGQGGTQYFGPGTRLLVL.

The gene calls are TRBV5-8 and TRBJ1-6; possibly TRBD1 for D (5 bases). The CDR3 is 15 amino acids. With 2 bases removed from V and 5 bases from J, the gap between germline ends came to 11 bases. From germline, CDR1 is SGHTS and CDR2 YDEGEE. CDR3 sequence (DNA): TGTGCCAGCAGCTTAATAGGGGTCAATAATTCACCCCTCCACTTT. Translation: CASSLIGVNNSPLHF.

The chain couples TRBV5-8 to TRBJ2-4; D remains ambiguous. The ends were cut back, 0 bases at V and 0 bases at J, with 4 bases in the middle. The germline V gene has CDR1 SGHTS and CDR2 YDEGEE. This CDR3 contains 14 residues. The CDR3 nucleotides are TGTGCCAGCAGCTTGGGAGTAGCCAAAAACATTCAGTACTTC. As protein: CASSLGVAKNIQYF. Filled out from reference TRBV5-8 and TRBJ2-4, the complete variable domain reads EAGVTQSPTHLIKTRGQQATLRCSPISGHTSVYWYQQALGLGLQFLLWYDEGEERNRGNFPPRFSGRQFPNYSSELNVNALELEDSALYLCASSLGVAKNIQYFGAGTRLSVL.

V gene TRBV10-3 combines with J gene TRBJ2-7, with D perhaps TRBD2 (5 bases). Trimming left V 10 bases short and J 2 bases short, with 15 bases between. This CDR3 comprises 13 residues. The germline V gene has CDR1 ENHRY and CDR2 SYGVKD. The DNA of the CDR3 is TGTGCCACCAACGGGGTCTTCGCCTACGAGCAGTACTTC. It translates to CATNGVFAYEQYF.

This clone showed up just a few times. The junction and the germline gene differ at one end; a read error may be behind it. The V and J genes are TRBV5-1 and TRBJ1-2; 10 nucleotides match TRBD1. This CDR3 comprises 15 residues. CDR1 and CDR2 from the germline V gene are SGHRS and YFSETQ. DNA for the CDR3: TGCGCCAGCAGCTTGGAGGGGACAGGGGTCTATGGCTACCCCTTC. Translating it yields CASSLEGTGVYGYPF.

The CDR3 protein is CASSVTGAYTEAFF. The CDR3 DNA is TGTGCCAGCAGCGTGACAGGGGCATACACTGAAGCTTTCTTT. The chain recombines TRBV7-9 with TRBJ1-1, with TRBD1 matching 8 bases. The CDR3 covers 14 residues. The trim removed 5 bases at V and 3 bases at J, leaving 5 bases unmatched. In germline, CDR1 is SEHNR, CDR2 FQNEAQ (reference sequence).

The chain uses TRBV7-8 and TRBJ1-2, with 8 positions matching TRBD1. This CDR3 is built from 13 residues. The trim removed 6 bases at V and 4 bases at J, leaving 4 bases unmatched. Looked up from germline, CDR1 is SGHVS and CDR2 is FQNEAQ. CDR3 nucleotides: TGTGCCAGCAGGGACAGGGATTCCTATGGCTACACCTTC. Protein product: CASRDRDSYGYTF.

This clone was counted once. The chain combines TRBV6-5 with TRBJ1-2, with D possibly TRBD1 on 6 matching bases. There are 13 residues in the CDR3. V was cut by 6 bases and J by 6 bases, with 14 bases left in between. Germline CDR1 MNHEY, CDR2 SVGAGI. CDR3 nucleotides: TGTGCCAGCAGGGCCACAGGGAATGATGGCTACACCTTC. Protein: CASRATGNDGYTF.

This clone was seen a handful of times. This chain uses TRBV9 with TRBJ1-1; tentatively, D is TRBD1 (6 bases). Germline values: CDR1 SGDLS, CDR2 YYNGEE. The V end lost 4 bases, the J end lost 0 bases, and 13 bases lay between the germline ends. The CDR3 is made up of 15 amino acids. CDR3 DNA: TGTGCCAGCAGCCCACCAGGGGCCATGAACACTGAAGCTTTCTTT. This encodes CASSPPGAMNTEAFF.

This clone was counted only a few times. A read error may account for a junction end that differs from germline. The chain links TRBV5-1 to TRBJ1-2, with TRBD1 as a possible D gene (6 bases). This CDR3 region has 17 residues. Germline CDR1 SGHRS, CDR2 YFSETQ. CDR3 nucleotide sequence: TGCGCCAGCAGCCCCTTGGGTAGGGGAGCCTCTTATGGGGGCTACCCCTTC. It codes for CASSPLGRGASYGGYPF.

The V call is TRBV9, the J call TRBJ2-6; perhaps TRBD2 as D (6 bases). V shed 0 bases and J shed 2 bases, with 18 bases lying between them. This CDR3 has 19 amino acids. Looked up from germline, CDR1 is SGDLS and CDR2 is YYNGEE. CDR3 in amino acids: CASSVAVVQGEAGANVLTF. The CDR3 coding sequence is TGTGCCAGCAGCGTAGCGGTAGTTCAAGGGGAGGCTGGGGCCAACGTCCTGACTTTC.

This chain joins TRBV5-6 and TRBJ1-1; 7 positions agree with TRBD1. V lost 2 bases to trimming and J lost 7 bases; unmatched junction nucleotides: 5. This CDR3 contains 13 residues. Per germline, CDR1 SGHDT and CDR2 YYEEEE. For the CDR3, the DNA is TGTGCCAGCAGCTTTACAGGGGAGGATGAAGCTTTCTTT. Translating gives CASSFTGEDEAFF.

The chain employs TRBV28 and TRBJ1-2, with D possibly TRBD1 on 6 matching bases. In germline, CDR1 is MDHEN, CDR2 SYDVKM. V was pared by 1 base and J by 4 bases, with 19 bases between. CDR3 size: 17 residues. CDR3 protein: CASSLYRVQQKGYGYTF. The CDR3 nucleotides are TGTGCCAGCAGTTTATACAGGGTGCAACAGAAGGGCTATGGCTACACCTTC.

The chain joins TRBV6-1 to TRBJ2-7; a possible D gene is TRBD1 (5 bases). Trimming removed 4 bases from V and 0 bases from J, with 16 bases in between. The CDR3 runs 16 residues. Germline-derived CDR1 and CDR2 are MNHNS and SASEGT. CDR3 loop: CASSAPTARSSYEQYF. The CDR3 DNA follows: TGTGCCAGCAGTGCCCCGACAGCGCGGAGCTCCTACGAGCAGTACTTC.

The CDR3 sequence: CASSERGSRAYEQYF. The CDR3, as DNA: TGTGCCAGCAGTGAACGGGGAAGTAGGGCCTACGAGCAGTACTTC. The chain uses TRBV2 and TRBJ2-7; D perhaps matches TRBD2 (5 bases). CDR3 size: 15 residues. With 2 bases removed from V and 2 bases from J, the gap between germline ends came to 13 bases. CDR1 and CDR2 (germline): SNHLY, FYNNEI. The complete variable domain, with remaining parts taken from reference TRBV2 and TRBJ2-7, reads EPEVTQTPSHQVTQMGQEVILRCVPISNHLYFYWYRQILGQKVEFLVSFYNNEISEKSEIFDDQFSVERPDGSNFTLKIRSTKLEDSAMYFCASSERGSRAYEQYFGPGTRLTVT.

DNA of the CDR3: TGTGCCAGCAGCCAAACCGGGACAGGAGTCTCTGGGGCCAACGTCCTGACTTTC. Protein sequence: CASSQTGTGVSGANVLTF. J is TRBJ2-6 and V is TRBV7-9; TRBD1 aligns across 8 bases. Per the germline V gene, CDR1 is SEHNR and CDR2 is FQNEAQ (reference sequence). There are 18 residues in the CDR3. V lost 5 bases to trimming and J lost 0 bases; unmatched junction nucleotides: 9.

This clone was observed once. V is TRBV5-1 and J is TRBJ1-5; 8 bases line up with TRBD1. The germline gives CDR1 SGHRS, CDR2 YFSETQ. The J segment lost 1 base and the V segment lost 3 bases, leaving 3 bases of the junction unmatched. The CDR3 runs to 15 residues. DNA for the CDR3: TGCGCCAGCAGCTCAGGACAGGGAAGCAATCAGCCCCAGCATTTT. Its translation is CASSSGQGSNQPQHF.

This sequence joins TRBV7-8 and TRBJ2-1; 13 bases align to TRBD2. The V gene end was trimmed by 7 bases and the J gene end by 7 bases; junction bases not matched to a gene: 7. The CDR3 consists of 15 residues. CDR1 and CDR2 from the germline V gene are SGHVS and FQNEAQ. CDR3 loop: CASTPWTSGRNEQFF. CDR3 coding DNA: TGTGCCAGCACCCCTTGGACTAGCGGGAGAAATGAGCAGTTCTTC.

This rearrangement joins TRBV5-1 to TRBJ2-7, with TRBD2 identical over 8 bases. V lost 0 bases and J lost 4; bases outside the gene matches: 9. CDR1 is SGHRS and CDR2 is YFSETQ in the germline V gene. This CDR3 comprises 16 residues. CDR3 protein: CASSLAGRGAGYEQYF. DNA of the CDR3: TGCGCCAGCAGCTTGGCGGGGCGGGGGGCAGGGTACGAGCAGTACTTC.

As DNA, the CDR3 is TGTGCCAGCAGCCAAGATAGCGGGTCCTACGAGCAGTACTTC. This encodes CASSQDSGSYEQYF. The chain links TRBV4-2 to TRBJ2-7, with TRBD2 matching over 7 bases. V dropped 0 bases and J dropped 1; count of bases not matched to a gene: 0. The length of the CDR3 is 14 residues. Germline-derived CDR1 and CDR2 are LGHNA and YNFKEQ.

The V and J genes are TRBV7-9 and TRBJ2-7; 7 bases align to TRBD1. The germline gives CDR1 SEHNR, CDR2 FQNEAQ (reference sequence). The CDR3 is 15 residues long. V gave up 5 bases and J gave up 3 bases; unmatched junction bases: 10. The CDR3 nucleotides are TGTGCCAGCAGCCGAACCGACAGGGAAAACTACGAGCAGTACTTC. Its translation is CASSRTDRENYEQYF.

This chain uses TRBV7-9 with TRBJ2-3, with D perhaps TRBD2 (6 bases). V was shortened by 2 bases and J by 6 bases, with 21 bases between the two germline ends. Germline CDR1 and CDR2: SEHNR and FQNEAQ (reference sequence). CDR3 length equals 17 residues. The CDR3 loop is CASSLLRGGFRGDTQYF. The DNA of the CDR3 is TGTGCCAGCAGCTTACTTCGCGGAGGGTTCCGAGGGGATACGCAGTATTTT.

V and J are TRBV5-8 and TRBJ1-3; D not resolved. Germline loops: CDR1 SGHTS, CDR2 YDEGEE. The V gene lost 2 bases and the J gene lost 0 bases, with 9 bases spanning the gap. The CDR3 spans 15 residues. CDR3 coding DNA: TGTGCCAGCAGCTTTAGTTCGATCTCTGGAAACACCATATATTTT. As protein: CASSFSSISGNTIYF.

The chain employs TRBV7-9 and TRBJ2-1; 9 positions match TRBD2. Germline V lookup: CDR1 SEHNR, CDR2 FQNEAQ (reference sequence). With 4 bases clipped from V and 3 bases from J, the junction kept 10 bases outside the gene matches. The CDR3 extends over 17 amino acids. The CDR3 reads CASSYPRAGGSYNEQFF. The CDR3 DNA is TGTGCCAGCAGCTATCCGAGGGCGGGAGGGAGCTACAATGAGCAGTTCTTC.

The chain recombines TRBV7-9 with TRBJ2-7; 13 bases agree with TRBD2. The V gene end was trimmed by 6 bases and the J gene end by 5 bases; junction bases not matched to a gene: 7. This CDR3 spans 15 amino acids. Germline CDR1 is SEHNR and CDR2 is FQNEAQ (reference sequence). CDR3 region: CASSPEGLAGHEQYF. The CDR3 DNA sequence: TGTGCCAGCAGTCCCGAGGGACTAGCGGGGCACGAGCAGTACTTC. The whole variable domain, remainder taken from reference TRBV7-9 and TRBJ2-7, is DTGVSQNPRHKITKRGQNVTFRCDPISEHNRLYWYRQTLGQGPEFLTYFQNEAQLEKSRLLSDRFSAERPKGSFSTLEIQRTEQGDSAMYLCASSPEGLAGHEQYFGPGTRLTVT.